The rows below give T cell receptor beta chains drawn from one sample of a study of T cells of healthy individuals. TCRdb re-called the 5' RACE reads through MiXCR, storing one row per CDR3 protein. In the table there are about 41,000 distinct CDR3 sequences, approximately 4.5% of which are singletons. The receptors come from a human donor in good health. Each CDR3 is given with its conserved first and last residue. The order of the fields is D gene, J gene, V gene, clone size, CDR3 length, CDR3 protein, CDR3 DNA. The D gene is left open where the match is weak. Rows give clone size only sometimes, using once, few, many, or a class for an expanded clone.

D gene: .; J gene: TRBJ1-1; V gene: TRBV2; clone size: .; CDR3 length: 13; CDR3 protein: CASSLAAGTEAFF; CDR3 DNA: TGTGCCAGCAGTTTAGCCGCCGGAACTGAAGCTTTCTTT
D gene: .; J gene: TRBJ2-7; V gene: TRBV12-3/TRBV12-4; clone size: .; CDR3 length: 16; CDR3 protein: CASSFLGTTSSYEQYF; CDR3 DNA: TGTGCCAGCAGTTTTCTTGGGACAACGAGCTCCTACGAGCAGTACTTC
D gene: .; J gene: TRBJ2-1; V gene: TRBV5-4; clone size: .; CDR3 length: 15; CDR3 protein: CASSLRGGANNEQFF; CDR3 DNA: TGTGCCAGCAGCCTAAGGGGCGGGGCTAACAATGAGCAGTTCTTC
D gene: .; J gene: TRBJ1-2; V gene: TRBV25-1; clone size: many; CDR3 length: 13; CDR3 protein: CASSDQGRNGYTF; CDR3 DNA: TGTGCCAGCAGTGACCAAGGCAGAAATGGCTACACCTTC
D gene: .; J gene: TRBJ2-7; V gene: TRBV10-3; clone size: many; CDR3 length: 16; CDR3 protein: CAISDLEGTYPYEQYF; CDR3 DNA: TGTGCCATCAGTGATCTAGAGGGCACCTATCCCTACGAGCAGTACTTC
D gene: .; J gene: TRBJ1-4; V gene: TRBV18; clone size: .; CDR3 length: 14; CDR3 protein: CASSPPGKEEKLFF; CDR3 DNA: TGTGCCAGCTCACCACCAGGGAAGGAGGAAAAACTGTTTTTT
D gene: TRBD1; J gene: TRBJ1-1; V gene: TRBV11-2; clone size: many; CDR3 length: 18; CDR3 protein: CASSLESPRQGMNTEAFF; CDR3 DNA: TGTGCCAGCAGCTTAGAGTCCCCGAGACAGGGCATGAACACTGAAGCTTTCTTT
D gene: .; J gene: TRBJ2-2; V gene: TRBV19; clone size: medium-sized; CDR3 length: 11; CDR3 protein: CASTSFGELFF; CDR3 DNA: TGTGCCAGTACTTCTTTCGGGGAGCTGTTTTTT
D gene: TRBD1; J gene: TRBJ1-4; V gene: TRBV12-3/TRBV12-4; clone size: many; CDR3 length: 13; CDR3 protein: CASSLAGGGKLFF; CDR3 DNA: TGTGCCAGCAGTTTGGCAGGGGGTGGAAAACTGTTTTTT
D gene: .; J gene: TRBJ2-3; V gene: TRBV4-1; clone size: many; CDR3 length: 16; CDR3 protein: CASSQVGLGFTDTQYF; CDR3 DNA: TGCGCCAGCAGCCAAGTGGGTTTGGGCTTCACAGATACGCAGTATTTT
D gene: .; J gene: TRBJ1-1; V gene: TRBV11-2; clone size: many; CDR3 length: 13; CDR3 protein: CASSKTGNTEAFF; CDR3 DNA: TGTGCCAGCAGTAAAACAGGGAACACTGAAGCTTTCTTT
D gene: .; J gene: TRBJ1-2; V gene: TRBV19; clone size: many; CDR3 length: 15; CDR3 protein: CASSIGQAGNYGYTF; CDR3 DNA: TGTGCCAGTAGTATTGGCCAGGCAGGCAACTATGGCTACACCTTC
D gene: .; J gene: TRBJ2-1; V gene: TRBV28; clone size: many; CDR3 length: 16; CDR3 protein: CASSFPTTSSYNEQFF; CDR3 DNA: TGTGCCAGCAGTTTCCCCACGACAAGCTCCTACAATGAGCAGTTCTTC
D gene: TRBD1; J gene: TRBJ1-1; V gene: TRBV7-9; clone size: few; CDR3 length: 17; CDR3 protein: CASSPLPRGEGHTEAFF; CDR3 DNA: TGTGCCAGCAGCCCCCTCCCCAGGGGGGAGGGCCACACTGAAGCTTTCTTT
D gene: TRBD1; J gene: TRBJ1-1; V gene: TRBV12-3/TRBV12-4; clone size: many; CDR3 length: 13; CDR3 protein: CASNRQGRGPAFF; CDR3 DNA: TGTGCCAGCAACCGACAGGGGCGAGGGCCCGCTTTCTTT
D gene: TRBD2; J gene: TRBJ2-7; V gene: TRBV7-9; clone size: many; CDR3 length: 17; CDR3 protein: CASSLVGSGSLSYEQYF; CDR3 DNA: TGTGCCAGCAGCTTAGTTGGTAGCGGGAGCCTCTCCTACGAGCAGTACTTC
D gene: .; J gene: TRBJ1-2; V gene: TRBV6-2/TRBV6-3; clone size: few; CDR3 length: 16; CDR3 protein: CASSSRDLGRSYGYTF; CDR3 DNA: TGTGCCAGCAGCTCCAGAGACTTGGGACGATCCTATGGCTACACCTTC
D gene: TRBD1; J gene: TRBJ2-3; V gene: TRBV7-9; clone size: .; CDR3 length: 16; CDR3 protein: CASSFPLQGGTDTQYF; CDR3 DNA: TGTGCCAGCAGTTTCCCCCTGCAGGGGGGCACAGATACGCAGTATTTT
D gene: TRBD1; J gene: TRBJ1-1; V gene: TRBV6-5; clone size: many; CDR3 length: 15; CDR3 protein: CATKGGIWGNTEAFF; CDR3 DNA: TGTGCCACCAAAGGGGGCATATGGGGGAACACTGAAGCTTTCTTT
D gene: .; J gene: TRBJ1-4; V gene: TRBV7-2; clone size: few; CDR3 length: 15; CDR3 protein: CASSLLGGLNEKLFF; CDR3 DNA: TGTGCCAGCAGCTTATTGGGGGGACTCAATGAAAAACTGTTTTTT
D gene: TRBD1; J gene: TRBJ1-1; V gene: TRBV20-1; clone size: many; CDR3 length: 13; CDR3 protein: CSRRGQGPEGAFF; CDR3 DNA: TGCAGCCGACGGGGACAGGGGCCGGAGGGGGCTTTCTTT
D gene: .; J gene: TRBJ2-3; V gene: TRBV29-1; clone size: few; CDR3 length: 12; CDR3 protein: CSVGRMSDTQYF; CDR3 DNA: TGCAGCGTCGGCCGCATGTCAGATACGCAGTATTTT
D gene: TRBD1; J gene: TRBJ1-2; V gene: TRBV5-5; clone size: many; CDR3 length: 13; CDR3 protein: CASRGTANYGYTF; CDR3 DNA: TGTGCCAGCAGAGGGACAGCTAACTATGGCTACACCTTC
D gene: TRBD2; J gene: TRBJ2-3; V gene: TRBV6-4; clone size: .; CDR3 length: 13; CDR3 protein: CASRKRETDTQYF; CDR3 DNA: TGTGCCAGCAGAAAGCGGGAGACAGATACGCAGTATTTT
D gene: .; J gene: TRBJ1-1; V gene: TRBV6-6; clone size: .; CDR3 length: 13; CDR3 protein: CASSYGLETEAFF; CDR3 DNA: TGTGCCAGCAGTTATGGGTTAGAGACTGAAGCTTTCTTT
D gene: .; J gene: TRBJ2-5; V gene: TRBV6-2/TRBV6-3; clone size: .; CDR3 length: 16; CDR3 protein: CASSYYGGVQTETQYF; CDR3 DNA: TGTGCCAGCAGTTACTACGGCGGGGTCCAGACGGAGACCCAGTACTTC
D gene: .; J gene: TRBJ1-5; V gene: TRBV2; clone size: few; CDR3 length: 16; CDR3 protein: CASKSSSPSSNQPQHF; CDR3 DNA: TGTGCCAGCAAATCTAGTTCTCCCTCTAGCAATCAGCCCCAGCATTTT
D gene: .; J gene: TRBJ1-2; V gene: TRBV11-2; clone size: many; CDR3 length: 13; CDR3 protein: CASSLEASYGYTF; CDR3 DNA: TGTGCCAGCAGCTTAGAGGCCTCCTATGGCTACACCTTC